This T cell receptor (beta chain) was sequenced for a study of high-grade serous ovarian cancer treatment subgroups. Study-wide background: Each sample yielded on average approximately 7,700 unique TCR beta rearrangements from around 15,000 reads.

Profiling relied on immunoSEQ multiplex PCR, and the TCRdb table lists in-frame clones only, not all of them. The sample contains about 12,000 clones, 88% of which appear only once. Whole-study findings and limits: Clonal relatedness tracked neoantigen level, and by trend copy number and mutation load.

Tumor samples were obtained before definitive surgery or chemotherapy. V dropped 4 bases and J dropped 9 bases, with 12 bases sitting between them. Germline CDR1 MNHNS, CDR2 SASEGT. This CDR3 has 12 residues. In the case of this clone: The antigen is not known.

The V gene is TRBV6-1, the J gene TRBJ2-5; unclear D gene. What was sequenced was tumor tissue. The receptor's source is a human donor with high-grade serous ovarian cancer. The CDR3 spells CASSVGPLAQYF. The CDR3 DNA is TGTGCCAGCAGTGTGGGCCCGTTGGCCCAGTACTTC.